These 16 T cell receptor beta chains were all obtained from the same sample, sequenced in a study of post-analysis software for immune sequencing data. Whole-study results and caveats: TRBV5-6, TRBV5-1 and TRBV20-1 belonged to a set of about 5 TRBV segments that were more frequent in patients than controls.

No antigen is known for these receptors. Presence of unique molecular identifiers characterized the TCR beta cDNA libraries. Using its own MiXCR run on the PCR reads, TCRdb lists one record per CDR3 protein. The repertoire has fewer than 600,000 distinct CDR3 sequences, nearly 45% of them found once; the top ten carry about 12%. Sequenced material: blood. Every receptor here comes from a girl aged 5-17 years with multiple sclerosis.

This clonotype appeared a few times. This rearrangement joins TRBV5-1 to TRBJ2-1; 15 nucleotides agree with TRBD2. Germline trimming cut 4 bases from V and 8 bases from J; bases unmatched to any gene: 10. The CDR3 loop spans 17 amino acids. CDR1 and CDR2 from the germline V gene are SGHRS and YFSETQ. The CDR3 region is CASSLGLAGGPRDEQFF. CDR3 DNA sequence: TGCGCCAGCAGCCTCGGACTAGCGGGAGGGCCTCGGGATGAGCAGTTCTTC.

This chain joins TRBV5-1 and TRBJ2-5; weak D call: TRBD2 (5 bases). Trimming removed 3 bases from V and 4 bases from J, with 19 bases in between. This CDR3 has 16 residues. Germline values: CDR1 SGHRS, CDR2 YFSETQ. The CDR3 region is CASSWELGINPETQYF. As DNA, the CDR3 is TGCGCCAGCAGCTGGGAACTAGGGATTAATCCAGAGACCCAGTACTTC.

This clonotype was seen only a few times. The chain is built from TRBV5-1 and TRBJ2-7; tentatively, D is TRBD1 (6 bases). V shed 0 bases and J shed 5 bases, with 12 bases lying between them. CDR3 size: 14 residues. Looked up from germline, CDR1 is SGHRS and CDR2 is YFSETQ. CDR3 sequence (DNA): TGCGCCAGCAGCTTGGAGCAGGGGAAAGACGAGCAGTACTTC. Protein sequence: CASSLEQGKDEQYF.

This clonotype was counted only a few times. This chain joins TRBV28 and TRBJ1-4, with no clear D. Germline V CDR1 and CDR2: MDHEN, SYDVKM. The V and J ends lost 8 bases and 4 bases respectively, with 8 bases between them. The CDR3 has 12 residues. Here the CDR3 reads CASGSYNEKLFF. CDR3 DNA sequence: TGTGCCAGCGGTAGCTATAATGAAAAACTGTTTTTT.

This chain connects TRBV4-1 to TRBJ2-7; 7 nucleotides line up with TRBD2. Trimming removed 1 base from V and 0 bases from J; junction bases left unmatched: 12. Germline V gene data show CDR1 as MGHRA and CDR2 as YSYEKL. There are 18 residues in the CDR3. The CDR3 sequence: CASSQVVRRSSGSYEQYF. The CDR3 DNA sequence: TGCGCCAGCAGCCAAGTAGTCCGGAGGTCTAGCGGCTCCTACGAGCAGTACTTC.

In DNA, the CDR3 is TGTGCCAGCAGTTTAGGACAGTCCCGCACATTGGGCTACACCTTC. Its translation is CASSLGQSRTLGYTF. The J gene is TRBJ1-2, the V gene TRBV28, with a possible D match to TRBD1 (6 bases). V lost 2 bases and J lost 8, with 18 bases in between. The CDR3 covers 15 residues. Germline V gene sequence: CDR1 MDHEN, CDR2 SYDVKM.

This clonotype was counted a few times. This may arise from a read error, as a much more abundant clone is one base away. V gene TRBV15 combines with J gene TRBJ2-5; 9 bases are a match to TRBD1. V lost 0 bases to trimming and J lost 11 bases; unmatched junction nucleotides: 13. This CDR3 spans 16 amino acids. Germline CDR1 and CDR2: LNHNV and YYDKDF (reference sequence). CDR3 loop: CATSREGTGKGNEQYF. DNA of the CDR3: TGTGCCACCAGCAGAGAAGGGACAGGGAAGGGTAATGAGCAGTACTTC.

CDR3 DNA: TGCAGCGTAACAAGACCTGACACTCGTTCGGATACGCAGTATTTT. Translated, it gives CSVTRPDTRSDTQYF. The chain recombines TRBV29-1 with TRBJ2-3; D is uncertain. V lost 6 bases and J lost 6, with 22 bases in between. The CDR3 has 15 residues. Per germline, CDR1 SQVTM and CDR2 ANQGSEA.

This clonotype turned up a few times. The rearrangement links TRBV12-3 or TRBV12-4 to TRBJ2-7; no clear D. The CDR3 is 15 amino acids. Trimming stripped 3 bases from V and 0 bases from J, with 12 bases between. Here the CDR3 reads CASSFRRSASYEQYF. As DNA, the CDR3 is TGTGCCAGCAGTTTTAGACGGTCAGCCTCCTACGAGCAGTACTTC.

This clonotype was found once. The rearrangement joins TRBV12-3 or TRBV12-4 to TRBJ2-7; TRBD2 aligns across 14 bases. This CDR3 is 15 amino acids long. J was trimmed by 7 bases and V by 9 bases; bases with no gene match: 11. The CDR3 here is CARSKRLAGGPEQYF. In DNA, the CDR3 is TGTGCCAGAAGTAAACGACTAGCGGGAGGGCCGGAGCAGTACTTC.

This chain connects TRBV6-2 or TRBV6-3 to TRBJ1-2; perhaps TRBD1 as D (6 bases). V was trimmed by 2 bases and J by 8 bases, leaving 15 bases between them. The CDR3 is 14 residues long. Germline CDR1 MNHEY, CDR2 SVGEGT. For the CDR3, the DNA is TGTGCCAGCAGTTACCGACAGGCCGAACGAGGCTACACCTTC. The encoded protein is CASSYRQAERGYTF.

V is TRBV5-5 and J is TRBJ2-5; D is ambiguous. The CDR3 spans 14 residues. V lost 1 base to trimming and J lost 3 bases, with 10 bases between them. Germline V lookup: CDR1 SGHKS, CDR2 YYEKEE (reference sequence). CDR3 nucleotides: TGTGCCAGCAGCTTGCGTATGGTAAAAGAGACCCAGTACTTC. Residues: CASSLRMVKETQYF.

The V and J genes are TRBV4-1 and TRBJ2-7; D ambiguous. Deletions cut 0 bases from V and 3 bases from J, with 3 bases between. Germline loops: CDR1 MGHRA, CDR2 YSYEKL. The CDR3 has 12 amino acids. The CDR3 protein is CASSQDVYEQYF. CDR3 in DNA: TGCGCCAGCAGCCAAGACGTCTACGAGCAGTACTTC.

This clonotype has a handful of counts. J is TRBJ2-1 and V is TRBV4-1, with TRBD2 as a possible D gene (5 bases). The germline V and J ends were trimmed by 4 bases and 8 bases, with 18 bases remaining between them. The germline gives CDR1 MGHRA, CDR2 YSYEKL. The CDR3 covers 15 residues. As DNA, the CDR3 is TGCGCCAGCAGCCCACCCGTCGGAGGAAGAGATGAGCAGTTCTTC. This translates into CASSPPVGGRDEQFF.

V gene TRBV6-2 or TRBV6-3 combines with J gene TRBJ1-1; 9 positions match TRBD1. V gave up 6 bases and J gave up 3 bases; unmatched junction bases: 8. The CDR3 length is 15 residues. Germline CDR1 MNHEY, CDR2 SVGEGT. The CDR3 sequence: CASSLPGQGYTEAFF. CDR3 nucleotide sequence: TGTGCCAGCAGCCTTCCGGGACAGGGCTACACTGAAGCTTTCTTT.

The chain combines TRBV5-1 with TRBJ2-1; D may correspond to TRBD1 or TRBD2 (5 bases each). The CDR3 sequence is 15 residues long. Per germline, CDR1 SGHRS and CDR2 YFSETQ. Trimming removed 3 bases at V and 8 bases at J, with 18 bases between. The CDR3 DNA is TGCGCCAGCAGCTGGGCTAGAGTGGGGACCCATGAGCAGTTCTTC. Translating gives CASSWARVGTHEQFF.